The 19 T cell receptor beta chains reported below all come from one sample, sequenced in a study of vaccination and CD4 T cells after COVID-19. These receptors have no identified antigens. Once obtained from cultured CD4+ T cells, the DNA was sequenced using the Oncomine TCR Beta short-read assay. Each CDR3 protein is one row after TCRdb ran MiXCR on the PCR reads. The profile shows tens of thousands of distinct CDR3 sequences, roughly 30% of them singletons. Described time point: late sampling 161 to 241 days after vaccination in three convalescent patients. The treatment is: approximately nine-day PBMC culture with coronavirus spike peptide pools or control peptides (ViraFEST assay). The sample here was CD4+ T cells from blood, cultured in vitro, taken about 7 months after SARS-CoV-2 vaccination. The receptors shown here come from a human donor who had recovered from COVID-19.

Remarks on this clonotype: Sequence at one end of the junction differs from germline and may be a read error. The chain couples TRBV28 to TRBJ1-5; TRBD1 agrees at 8 bases. Germline V CDR1 and CDR2: MDHEN, SYDVKM. CDR3 length: 14 amino acids. CDR3 nucleotide sequence: TGTACCAGCGGGACAGGCTATAGCAATCAGCCCCAGCATTTT. Translation: CTSGTGYSNQPQHF. Full variable domain (missing parts from reference TRBV28 and TRBJ1-5): DVKVTQSSRYLVKRTGEKVFLECVQDMDHENMFWYRQDPGLGLRLIYFSYDVKMKEKGDIPEGYSVSREKKERFSLILESASTNQTSMYLCTSGTGYSNQPQHFGDGTRLSIL.

This clonotype was counted once. This rearrangement joins TRBV4-2 to TRBJ2-1, with TRBD1 matching over 7 bases. This CDR3 has 14 residues. Per germline, CDR1 LGHNA and CDR2 YNFKEQ. V trimming: 5 bases; J trimming: 7 bases; junction bases outside the gene matches: 8. This chain's CDR3 is CASSAQGPLNEQFF. In DNA form, the CDR3 reads TGTGCCAGCAGCGCACAGGGGCCCTTGAATGAGCAGTTCTTC.

Written as DNA, the CDR3 is TGTGCCAGCAGTTACTCGACTGGACTAGCGGGAGGTGGGGGGGAGCTGTTTTTT. Translating gives CASSYSTGLAGGGGELFF. The V and J genes are TRBV6-5 and TRBJ2-2, with TRBD2 identical over 14 bases. After removal of 0 bases from V and 8 bases from J, the junction contained 8 bases not matched to a gene. Germline values: CDR1 MNHEY, CDR2 SVGAGI. This CDR3 is 18 amino acids long.

This clonotype appeared a few times. The gene calls are TRBV20-1 and TRBJ1-2; 7 positions match TRBD1. This CDR3 spans 16 amino acids. Losses at the gene ends were 1 base for V and 4 bases for J; bases not matched to a gene: 12. Germline V gives CDR1 DFQATT, CDR2 SNEGSKA (reference sequence). The CDR3 DNA is TGCAGTGCTAGAGGGGGAGCAGGACAGGACTTCTATGGCTACACCTTC. Protein sequence: CSARGGAGQDFYGYTF.

The chain has TRBV7-8 and TRBJ1-2, with TRBD1 matching over 9 bases. V lost 3 bases and J lost 7; bases outside the gene matches: 9. The CDR3 totals 15 residues. Germline V gives CDR1 SGHVS, CDR2 FQNEAQ. CDR3 DNA sequence: TGTGCCAGCAGCTTCACGGGACAGGGTTACGGTGGCTACACCTTC. This translates into CASSFTGQGYGGYTF.

This clonotype was seen only once. V usage is TRBV20-1 and J usage is TRBJ1-4; no clear D. Trimming took off 6 bases at V and 14 bases at J, with 16 bases between the two ends. This CDR3 has 11 amino acids. Germline V gives CDR1 DFQATT, CDR2 SNEGSKA (reference sequence). CDR3 in amino acids: CSARRTEGLFF. CDR3 sequence (DNA): TGCAGTGCCAGACGAACGGAAGGGCTGTTTTTT.

The chain is built from TRBV7-2 and TRBJ2-5; D unclear. The CDR3 runs 15 residues. Per germline, CDR1 SGHTA and CDR2 FQGNSA. Trimming stripped 8 bases from V and 4 bases from J, with 20 bases between. CDR3 loop: CASSVGSLPGETQYF. As DNA, the CDR3 is TGTGCCAGCTCCGTGGGGTCGCTGCCTGGAGAGACCCAGTACTTC.

This clonotype turned up a few times. The rearrangement links TRBV7-3 to TRBJ2-3; D remains ambiguous. The V end was cut by 1 base, the J end by 7 bases, with 18 bases between. The CDR3 contains 16 residues. From germline, CDR1 is SGHTA and CDR2 FQGTGA. CDR3 nucleotide sequence: TGTGCCAGCAGCTTAAGACTGTCGATCCCCTGGAATACGCAGTATTTT. Its protein product is CASSLRLSIPWNTQYF. Filled out from reference TRBV7-3 and TRBJ2-3, the complete variable domain reads GAGVSQTPSNKVTEKGKYVELRCDPISGHTALYWYRQSLGQGPEFLIYFQGTGAADDSGLPNDRFFAVRPEGSVSTLKIQRTERGDSAVYLCASSLRLSIPWNTQYFGPGTRLTVL.

The chain combines TRBV27 with TRBJ2-7; TRBD1 agrees at 7 bases. V gave up 3 bases and J gave up 4 bases; unmatched junction bases: 18. Per germline, CDR1 MNHEY and CDR2 SMNVEV (reference sequence). The CDR3 loop spans 18 amino acids. CDR3 nucleotide sequence: TGTGCCAGCAGTTTCCTTGGGTTGCAGGGACAGCGACTTTACGAGCAGTACTTC. This encodes CASSFLGLQGQRLYEQYF.

The chain carries TRBV18 and TRBJ2-7; a weak D match, TRBD1 (5 bases). Germline CDR1 is KGHSH and CDR2 is LQKENI. The V and J ends lost 3 bases and 1 base respectively, with 16 bases between them. The CDR3 is 16 residues long. In DNA form, the CDR3 reads TGTGCCAGCTCACCCTACGGCGCAGGGAATTCCTACGAGCAGTACTTC. Translation gives CASSPYGAGNSYEQYF. The full variable domain, in which reference TRBV18 and TRBJ2-7 provide the parts outside the CDR3, is NAGVMQNPRHLVRRRGQEARLRCSPMKGHSHVYWYRQLPEEGLKFMVYLQKENIIDESGMPKERFSAEFPKEGPSILRIQQVVRGDSAAYFCASSPYGAGNSYEQYFGPGTRLTVT.

The chain employs TRBV11-1 and TRBJ2-5; 7 nucleotides align to TRBD2. The CDR3 has 15 residues. Germline values: CDR1 SGHAT, CDR2 FQDESV (reference sequence). V dropped 5 bases and J dropped 6; count of bases not matched to a gene: 12. The CDR3: CASSPVMGGKQTQYF. The CDR3 nucleotides read TGTGCCAGCAGCCCCGTGATGGGGGGGAAGCAGACCCAGTACTTC. Variable domain in full (rest from reference TRBV11-1 and TRBJ2-5): EAEVAQSPRYKITEKSQAVAFWCDPISGHATLYWYRQILGQGPELLVQFQDESVVDDSQLPKDRFSAERLKGVDSTLKIQPAELGDSAMYLCASSPVMGGKQTQYFGPGTRLLVL.

The chain couples TRBV11-2 to TRBJ2-7; TRBD1 matches at 7 bases. V dropped 1 base and J dropped 5; count of bases not matched to a gene: 5. The germline V gene has CDR1 SGHAT and CDR2 FQNNGV. CDR3 length equals 14 residues. The CDR3 sequence: CASSLAQGRNEQYF. The CDR3 DNA is TGTGCCAGCAGCTTAGCACAGGGGAGAAACGAGCAGTACTTC.

The rearrangement links TRBV6-6 to TRBJ1-2, with TRBD1 identical over 8 bases. Trimming took 4 bases from V and 4 from J; bases not matched to a gene: 14. The CDR3 loop spans 17 amino acids. Germline loops: CDR1 MNHNY, CDR2 SVGAGI (reference sequence). For the CDR3, the DNA is TGTGCCAGCAGTTTCACAGGGGGGGGCGTGATGAGCTATGGCTACACCTTC. Translating it yields CASSFTGGGVMSYGYTF.

The chain uses TRBV20-1 and TRBJ1-1; D uncertain. The CDR3 has 13 amino acids. CDR1 DFQATT and CDR2 SNEGSKA come from the germline V gene (reference sequence). Trimming cost V 3 bases and J 0 bases, with 8 bases left between them. The CDR3 DNA sequence: TGCAGTGCTAGGAACGGGATGAACACTGAAGCTTTCTTT. This gives the protein CSARNGMNTEAFF.

In its sample, this clonotype was seen a few times. The chain employs TRBV7-2 and TRBJ2-3, with 12 positions matching TRBD2. The CDR3 extends over 17 amino acids. The J segment lost 0 bases and the V segment lost 3 bases, leaving 4 bases of the junction unmatched. Germline V gene sequence: CDR1 SGHTA, CDR2 FQGNSA. CDR3 bases: TGTGCCAGCAGCTTCTGGACTAGCGGGATGAGCACAGATACGCAGTATTTT. Translation: CASSFWTSGMSTDTQYF.

This sequence joins TRBV5-8 and TRBJ2-5, with TRBD2 as a possible D gene (6 bases). This CDR3 has 14 amino acids. Germline V gene sequence: CDR1 SGHTS, CDR2 YDEGEE. The V gene lost 2 bases and the J gene lost 1 base, with 9 bases spanning the gap. The CDR3 loop reads CASSLWGGQETQYF. CDR3 in DNA: TGTGCCAGCAGCTTATGGGGAGGCCAAGAGACCCAGTACTTC. Full variable domain (missing parts from reference TRBV5-8 and TRBJ2-5): EAGVTQSPTHLIKTRGQQATLRCSPISGHTSVYWYQQALGLGLQFLLWYDEGEERNRGNFPPRFSGRQFPNYSSELNVNALELEDSALYLCASSLWGGQETQYFGPGTRLLVL.

The chain employs TRBV7-9 and TRBJ2-1; 7 bases line up with TRBD2. V shed 6 bases, J shed 3 bases, and the junction held 8 bases outside the gene matches. The CDR3 is 15 amino acids. Germline CDR1 SEHNR, CDR2 FQNEAQ (reference sequence). The CDR3 nucleotides read TGTGCCAGCAGGGGAGGGCGAGCGGACTACAATGAGCAGTTCTTC. As protein: CASRGGRADYNEQFF.

The chain combines TRBV19 with TRBJ2-2; TRBD2 matches at 7 bases. V lost 4 bases, J lost 5 bases, and 4 bases stayed unmatched. The CDR3 consists of 14 residues. Germline CDR1 is LNHDA and CDR2 is SQIVND (reference sequence). Written as DNA, the CDR3 is TGTGCCAGTAGTAGCGGGAGTTGGACCGGGGAGCTGTTTTTT. Residues: CASSSGSWTGELFF.

This clonotype was counted only a few times. V and J are TRBV27 and TRBJ2-1; D is undetermined. The V and J ends lost 5 bases and 7 bases respectively, with 9 bases between them. CDR3 length: 12 residues. The germline CDR1 and CDR2 sequences are MNHEY and SMNVEV (reference sequence). CDR3 nucleotide sequence: TGTGCCAGCAGTCGGGCTGGGAATGAGCAGTTCTTC. This translates into CASSRAGNEQFF.